The clone carrying this TCR beta chain was detected many times. The antigen remains unidentified. TCR beta libraries were built with iRepertoire HTBI primers and Arm-PCR of CDR3 regions. A single record per CDR3 protein comes from TCRdb applying MiXCR to the multiplex PCR reads. The sample has about 470,000 distinct CDR3 sequences, around 14% seen once. The data are from a study of regulatory T cells in long-lasting Graves disease. General study findings and limits: Examination was confined to peripheral blood, excluding thyroid tissue. New patients shared fewer public clonotypes (about 1,000) than persistent patients did (roughly 2,500).

The time point denotes: newly diagnosed GD, antithyroid drugs for less than 3 months. With RNA extracted from PBMCs as input, the TCR library was made. Patients all came to the study from an endocrinology department in Xi'an, China. Looked up from germline, CDR1 is SNHLY and CDR2 is FYNNEI. CDR3 length: 12 residues. The germline V and J ends were trimmed by 3 bases and 1 base, with 1 base remaining between them. The data also belong to a second study, concerning T cells in Graves' hyperthyroidism and ophthalmopathy.

This clonotype was sampled from a woman between 25 and 40 years old with Graves disease. V is TRBV2 and J is TRBJ2-4, with D uncertain. The sample was peripheral blood mononuclear cells (PBMCs), taken at new diagnosis, from a patient treated with antithyroid drugs. The chain's CDR3 is CASSDAKNIQYF. The CDR3 bases are TGTGCCAGCAGTGACGCCAAAAACATTCAGTACTTC.